A single sample gave rise to the 15 T cell receptor beta chains below, sequenced in a study of blood T cell repertoires in COVID-19. This table comes from immunoSEQ multiplex PCR, and its TCRdb copy is limited to in-frame clones, with some not included. In the table there are over 350,000 clones, approximately 90% of which are singletons. The sample consisted of PBMCs or T cells enriched from blood (not recorded which). The receptors were sampled from a woman under 30 who had recovered from COVID-19.

This clone was counted a single time. The V call is TRBV18, the J call TRBJ1-4; 8 bases map to TRBD1. Germline V CDR1 and CDR2: KGHSH, LQKENI. This CDR3 contains 19 residues. Unmatched junction bases numbered 19, after V lost 3 bases and J lost 7 bases. Here the CDR3 DNA reads TGTGCCAGCTCACCGGACAGGGTGAAGGAACTGTGGGTTAGTGAAAAACTGTTTTTT. It specifies CASSPDRVKELWVSEKLFF.

The chain recombines TRBV28 with TRBJ2-7; 7 nucleotides match TRBD1. V dropped 6 bases and J dropped 2; count of bases not matched to a gene: 1. CDR3 length: 12 residues. Germline V CDR1 and CDR2: MDHEN, SYDVKM. The CDR3 DNA is TGTGCCAGCAGGACAGGGACCTACGAGCAGTACTTC. It is translated as CASRTGTYEQYF.

The J gene is TRBJ2-1, the V gene TRBV9, with 12 bases aligning to TRBD2. The CDR3 length is 17 residues. Looked up from germline, CDR1 is SGDLS and CDR2 is YYNGEE. The V segment lost 0 bases and the J segment 4 bases; nucleotides outside the gene matches: 5. CDR3 protein: CASSVGPSGGAYNEQFF. In nucleotides, the CDR3 is TGTGCCAGCAGCGTAGGCCCTAGCGGGGGGGCGTACAATGAGCAGTTCTTC.

The chain uses TRBV10-1 and TRBJ2-5, with a weak D call TRBD2 (5 bases). The CDR3 is 15 residues long. Between the trimmed V and J ends, which lost 0 bases and 8 bases, there was a span of 16 bases. Germline CDR1 WNHNN, CDR2 SYGVQD (reference sequence). In DNA, the CDR3 is TGCGCCAGCAGTGAGTCGACATGGCGCCGGGGAACCCAGTACTTC. It codes for CASSESTWRRGTQYF.

This clone turned up a few times. The J gene is TRBJ1-3, the V gene TRBV21-1; the table calls TRBD1, which could not be checked here. TRBV21-1 is a pseudogene. This CDR3 comprises 17 residues. CDR3 nucleotides: TGTGCCAGCAGCAAAGAGACCACAGGACGCTCTGGAAACACCATATATTTT. Its translation: CASSKETTGRSGNTIYF.

This chain joins TRBV5-5 and TRBJ2-7; 7 bases agree with TRBD1. Germline-derived CDR1 and CDR2 are SGHKS and YYEKEE (reference sequence). The CDR3 contains 14 residues. V dropped 3 bases and J dropped 3; count of bases not matched to a gene: 6. CDR3 sequence (DNA): TGTGCCAGCAGCTGGGACAGCTTCATCTACGAGCAGTACTTC. It codes for CASSWDSFIYEQYF.

The V and J genes are TRBV30 and TRBJ1-5, with 10 bases matching TRBD1. This CDR3 contains 17 residues. CDR1 is GTSNPN and CDR2 is SVGIG in the germline V gene (reference sequence). V lost 0 bases, J lost 7 bases, and 12 bases stayed unmatched. The CDR3 is CAWSVRRGQGIGQPQHF. The DNA of the CDR3 is TGTGCCTGGAGTGTACGGAGGGGACAGGGGATAGGGCAGCCCCAGCATTTT.

With respect to this clone: Other DNA sequences in this sample translate to the same CDR3. The chain links TRBV7-9 to TRBJ1-1; 8 bases match TRBD1. CDR1 SEHNR and CDR2 FQNEAQ come from the germline V gene (reference sequence). The V segment lost 2 bases and the J segment 4 bases; nucleotides outside the gene matches: 0. This CDR3 has 13 amino acids. CDR3 nucleotide sequence: TGTGCCAGCAGCTTAACAGGGGGCACTGAAGCTTTCTTT. Protein: CASSLTGGTEAFF. Filled out from reference TRBV7-9 and TRBJ1-1, the complete variable domain reads DTGVSQNPRHKITKRGQNVTFRCDPISEHNRLYWYRQTLGQGPEFLTYFQNEAQLEKSRLLSDRFSAERPKGSFSTLEIQRTEQGDSAMYLCASSLTGGTEAFFGQGTRLTVV.

The V call is TRBV6-1, the J call TRBJ1-2; 12 bases match TRBD1. V trimming: 2 bases; J trimming: 8 bases; junction bases outside the gene matches: 12. This CDR3 has 17 residues. CDR1 is MNHNS and CDR2 is SASEGT in the germline V gene. The CDR3 DNA sequence: TGTGCCAGCAGTGAACGTATACCCGGGACAGGGGGCGGCGGCTACACCTTC. It yields the protein CASSERIPGTGGGGYTF.

This chain uses TRBV5-1 with TRBJ1-6; TRBD1 aligns across 8 bases. The trim removed 1 base at V and 8 bases at J, leaving 5 bases unmatched. Germline values: CDR1 SGHRS, CDR2 YFSETQ. CDR3 length equals 15 residues. The CDR3 DNA reads TGCGCCAGCAGCTTGAGGACAGGGAGGGATTCACCCCTCCACTTT. As protein: CASSLRTGRDSPLHF.

The rearrangement uses TRBV27 and TRBJ2-2; no clear D gene. V lost 3 bases and J 6 bases, leaving 14 bases between the germline ends. Germline V CDR1 and CDR2: MNHEY, SMNVEV (reference sequence). CDR3 length equals 15 residues. The CDR3 is CASSFLGISAGELFF. CDR3 coding DNA: TGTGCCAGCAGTTTTCTCGGTATTTCCGCCGGGGAGCTGTTTTTT.

The J gene is TRBJ1-4, the V gene TRBV4-1; no definite D call. Germline CDR1 is MGHRA and CDR2 is YSYEKL. Trimming took 1 base from V and 3 from J, leaving 9 bases between them. The CDR3 runs to 15 residues. CDR3 in amino acids: CASSQVEGANEKLFF. CDR3 nucleotides: TGCGCCAGCAGCCAAGTTGAGGGAGCTAATGAAAAACTGTTTTTT.

This clone appeared a single time. The V and J genes are TRBV12-5 and TRBJ2-1; 10 nucleotides align to TRBD1. This CDR3 region has 15 residues. J gave up 6 bases and V 5 bases, and 7 bases lay outside the gene matches. CDR1 is LGHNT and CDR2 is FRNRAP in the germline V gene. The CDR3 sequence is CASGVGTGEPNEQFF. The CDR3 bases are TGTGCTAGTGGTGTAGGGACAGGGGAACCCAATGAGCAGTTCTTC.

The chain employs TRBV19 and TRBJ1-2, with D unresolved. Per germline, CDR1 LNHDA and CDR2 SQIVND (reference sequence). The ends were cut back, 0 bases at V and 5 bases at J, with 10 bases in the middle. This CDR3 comprises 14 residues. This chain's CDR3 is CASSIDVGGYGYTF. CDR3 nucleotides: TGTGCCAGTAGTATAGATGTGGGAGGGTATGGCTACACCTTC.

The chain recombines TRBV10-3 with TRBJ1-1; D might be TRBD1 (6 bases). Germline lookup yields CDR1 ENHRY and CDR2 SYGVKD. The germline V and J ends were trimmed by 6 bases and 3 bases, with 11 bases remaining between them. CDR3 length: 13 amino acids. CDR3 protein: CAIRGQSDTEAFF. CDR3 nucleotides: TGTGCCATCAGAGGACAGTCAGACACTGAAGCTTTCTTT.